This TCR beta chain was identified in a study of OX40 agonist ivuxolimab in advanced cancers. Overall study results and limits: Part of the nonresponder group also had normalized T-cell clonal expansion that was low.

This clone was seen more than once but under ten times. The antigen is undetermined. The table came from immunoSEQ multiplex PCR; TCRdb's copy has only in-frame clones and leaves some out. The sample contains tens of thousands of clones, approximately 84% of which appear only once. Any history of autoimmune disease or systemic immunosuppression disqualified patients. Blood samples were obtained at baseline, cycle 4 day 1, and cycle 7 day 1. The V and J ends lost 6 bases and 5 bases respectively, with 16 bases between them. This CDR3 has 14 residues. CDR1 is MNHEY and CDR2 is SVGAGI in the germline V gene.

Sequenced material: CD4+ or CD8+ T cells sorted from blood, taken in a trial of the OX40 agonist ivuxolimab. The rearrangement uses TRBV6-5 and TRBJ1-1; D is possibly TRBD1 (5 bases). The receptor was derived from an adult with an advanced solid tumor such as melanoma, head and neck, liver or kidney cancer. The CDR3 protein is CASSSGGGRTEAFF. The CDR3 coding sequence is TGTGCCAGCAGCTCCGGCGGGGGGAGAACTGAAGCTTTCTTT.